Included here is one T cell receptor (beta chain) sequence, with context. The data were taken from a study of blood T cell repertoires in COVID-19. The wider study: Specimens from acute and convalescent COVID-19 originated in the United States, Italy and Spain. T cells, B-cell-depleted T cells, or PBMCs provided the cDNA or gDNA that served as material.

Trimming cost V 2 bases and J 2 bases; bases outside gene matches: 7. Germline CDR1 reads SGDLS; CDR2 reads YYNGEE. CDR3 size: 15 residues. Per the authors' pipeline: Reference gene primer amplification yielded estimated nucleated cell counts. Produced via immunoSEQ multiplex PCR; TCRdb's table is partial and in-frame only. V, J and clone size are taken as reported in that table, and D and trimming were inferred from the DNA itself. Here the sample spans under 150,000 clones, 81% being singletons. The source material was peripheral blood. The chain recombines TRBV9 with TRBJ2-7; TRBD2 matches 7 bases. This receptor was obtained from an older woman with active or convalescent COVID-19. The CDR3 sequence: CASSVGGGPPYEQYF. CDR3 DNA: TGTGCCAGCAGCGTTGGGGGAGGGCCACCCTACGAGCAGTACTTC.